A selection of T cell receptor beta chains follows, all from one sample in a study of tumor T cells in aggressive B-cell lymphoma. TCRdb keeps only in-frame clones here, not all; method: immunoSEQ multiplex PCR. The sample has 10,000 to 14,000 clones; about 88% are singletons. Sequenced input: tumor tissue. The source is an adult with diffuse large B cell lymphoma. The CDR3 runs from the conserved cysteine through the conserved F or W. The D gene is left open where the match is weak. Size values are once, few and many counts, or a class for expanded clones, and some rows have none.

V	D	size	J	DNA	CDR3
TRBV28	NA	NA	TRBJ1-2	TGTGCCAGCAGTTTATCGAGCTATGGCTACACCTTC	CASSLSSYGYTF
TRBV5-1	TRBD2	NA	TRBJ2-1	TGCGCCAGCAGCTACACTAGCGGAAGCCGCAATGAGCAGTTCTTC	CASSYTSGSRNEQFF
TRBV5-1	TRBD2	NA	TRBJ2-1	TGCGCCAGCAGCCAGATAGCGGGGGGGGTTGGGAATGAGCAGTTCTTC	CASSQIAGGVGNEQFF
TRBV12-2	NA	NA	TRBJ2-5	TGTGCAAGTCGAACTGGCAGGGGGCCCCAAGAGACCCAGTACTTC	CASRTGRGPQETQYF
TRBV19	TRBD1	NA	TRBJ2-1	TGTGCCAGTAGTAGGACAGGGACGTACAATGAGCAGTTCTTC	CASSRTGTYNEQFF
TRBV9	NA	NA	TRBJ2-3	TGTGCCAGCAGCACGTGGGGGCGCGGTGCGGATACGCAGTATTTT	CASSTWGRGADTQYF
TRBV7-2	TRBD2	NA	TRBJ2-3	TGTGCCAGCAGCTTAACTAGCGGGAGGGCCTCAGATACGCAGTATTTT	CASSLTSGRASDTQYF
TRBV28	TRBD1	NA	TRBJ2-5	TGTGCCAGCAGTCCGGGACAGGGATTCCAAGAGACCCAGTACTTC	CASSPGQGFQETQYF
TRBV10-2	NA	NA	TRBJ2-1	TGCGCCAGCATATCAGAACCTTCAGGGTACAATGAGCAGTTCTTC	CASISEPSGYNEQFF
TRBV19	NA	NA	TRBJ2-3	TGTGCCAGTAGTATCTTTGCAGGGATGGGGCAGTATTTT	CASSIFAGMGQYF
TRBV19	NA	NA	TRBJ2-7	TGTGCCAGTAGTTCCACAGGGACCTACGAGCAGTACTTC	CASSSTGTYEQYF
TRBV10-2	NA	once	TRBJ2-7	TGCGCCAGCTCCTCCCCGGGAAGGTACGAGCAGTACTTC	CASSSPGRYEQYF
TRBV4-2	TRBD1	NA	TRBJ2-7	TGTGCCAGCAGCCAAGCCCGACAGGGCTACGAGCAGTACTTC	CASSQARQGYEQYF
TRBV7-9	TRBD1	NA	TRBJ1-2	TGTGCCAGCAGCCCGGGACAGGGAAGTATAGGCTACACCTTT	CASSPGQGSIGYTF
TRBV7-2	NA	NA	TRBJ2-3	TGTGCCAGCAGCTTCGGAGGAAAGACAGATACGCAGTATTTT	CASSFGGKTDTQYF
TRBV6-6	TRBD2	NA	TRBJ2-1	TGTGCCAGCAGAGCAAAGCGGGAGTCCACAGGTGAGCAGTTCTTC	CASRAKRESTGEQFF
TRBV2	NA	NA	TRBJ2-5	TGTGCCAGCAGTGAAGATGCGGTCGCACAAGAGACCCAGTACTTC	CASSEDAVAQETQYF
TRBV11-1	TRBD1	NA	TRBJ2-5	TGTGCCAGCAGCTCCCCGGGACAGGGGTTGGAGACCCAGTACTTC	CASSSPGQGLETQYF
TRBV6-5	NA	NA	TRBJ2-7	TGTGCCTGCGCCGCCTCGCTAGCCTCTGACGAGCAGTACTTC	CACAASLASDEQYF
TRBV28	TRBD2	NA	TRBJ2-7	TGTGCCAGCAAAGGAACTAGCGGGAGGAACGAGCAGTACTTC	CASKGTSGRNEQYF
TRBV5-6	TRBD2	NA	TRBJ2-3	TGTGCCAGCAGCCTAAGGGAGGCGGGAGTTGGGGATACGCAGTATTTT	CASSLREAGVGDTQYF
TRBV7-9	NA	NA	TRBJ1-5	TGTGCCAGCAGCGTAGGAGGCGTTCAGCCCCAGCATTTT	CASSVGGVQPQHF
TRBV7-8	NA	NA	TRBJ1-4	TGTGCCAGCAGCCGTGGGGGGGGCGGTTATGAAAAACTGTTTTTT	CASSRGGGGYEKLFF
TRBV27	NA	NA	TRBJ2-2	TGTGCCAGCAGTTGGGCCACCGGGGAGCTGTTTTTT	CASSWATGELFF
TRBV19	NA	NA	TRBJ1-2	TGTGCCAGTAGTGGCCCTCGGCAGGACACCAGGTCTAACTATGGCTACACCTTC	CASSGPRQDTRSNYGYTF
TRBV2	TRBD2	NA	TRBJ2-1	TGTGCCAGCGGAATTAGCGGGAGGAGTGAGCAGTTCTTC	CASGISGRSEQFF
TRBV28	NA	NA	TRBJ2-1	TGTGCCAGCGGACTCAGGGAGCAGTTCTTC	CASGLREQFF
TRBV7-2	NA	NA	TRBJ2-7	TGTGCCAGCGCCGGGACTGCCCTCTACGAGCAGTACTTC	CASAGTALYEQYF
TRBV6-5	NA	NA	TRBJ2-5	TGTGCCAGCAGTCCGGACTCCGGGGAGACCCAGTACTTC	CASSPDSGETQYF
TRBV18	NA	NA	TRBJ2-6	TGTGCCAGCTCTGACAGGTCTGGGGCCAACGTCCTGACTTTC	CASSDRSGANVLTF
TRBV4-1	NA	NA	TRBJ1-2	TGCGCCAGCAGGGGCGCGGGGGGGGCAAACTCCGACAACTATGGCTACACCTTC	CASRGAGGANSDNYGYTF
TRBV5-1	TRBD1	once	TRBJ2-5	TGCGCCAGCAGCTTGGCTCAACCGGGACAGGGTGCAGGGGAGCAGTACTTC	CASSLAQPGQGAGEQYF
TRBV27	NA	NA	TRBJ2-2	TGTGCCAGCGGCACAGGAACCGACCGCGGGGAGCTGTTTTTT	CASGTGTDRGELFF
TRBV5-1	TRBD1	NA	TRBJ2-7	TGCGCCAGCAGCTTGAGACCGGGACAGGACTCCTACGAGCAGTACTTC	CASSLRPGQDSYEQYF
TRBV28	NA	NA	TRBJ1-2	TGTGCCAGCAGTTTGAGCTATGGCTACACCTTC	CASSLSYGYTF
TRBV5-6	TRBD2	NA	TRBJ2-5	TGTGCCAGCAGCTTTCGGGCGGGAGGGCCGGTAGAGACCCAGTACTTC	CASSFRAGGPVETQYF
TRBV27	TRBD2	NA	TRBJ2-7	TGTGCCAGCATGGCGGGAGCCTCCTACGAGCAGTACTTC	CASMAGASYEQYF
TRBV28	NA	once	TRBJ1-1	TGTGCCAGCAGACCACGAGGACAGCGGCACACTGAAGCTTTCTTT	CASRPRGQRHTEAFF
TRBV18	NA	NA	TRBJ2-1	TGTGCCAGCTCACGTAGCGTCATCGATGAGCAGTTCTTC	CASSRSVIDEQFF
TRBV27	TRBD2	NA	TRBJ2-1	TGTGCCAGCAGTTTCCCCCCCCATCCGAAGCGGGAGGAATACAATGAGCAGTTCTTC	CASSFPPHPKREEYNEQFF
TRBV5-1	NA	NA	TRBJ1-1	TGCGCCAGCAAGCGGGAACAGAACACTGAAGCTTTCTTT	CASKREQNTEAFF
TRBV6-5	NA	NA	TRBJ2-2	TGTGCCAGCAGTTACTCCTCGGGCACCGGGGAGCTGTTTTTT	CASSYSSGTGELFF
TRBV5-1	NA	NA	TRBJ1-5	TGCGCCAGCAGCTTGGCTGGCGGGAACAATCAGCCCCAGCATTTT	CASSLAGGNNQPQHF
TRBV6-1	NA	NA	TRBJ2-5	TGTGCCAGCAGAGAGCCGATCCAAGAGACCCAGTACTTC	CASREPIQETQYF
TRBV10-3	NA	NA	TRBJ1-2	TGTGCCATCAGTGAGTCAGCAGGGTTCTATGGCTACACCTTC	CAISESAGFYGYTF
TRBV11-2	TRBD1	NA	TRBJ2-5	TGTGCCAGCAGCTTCCTTGCCGGGACAGGAGGAGAGACCCAGTACTTC	CASSFLAGTGGETQYF
TRBV9	NA	NA	TRBJ2-2	TGTGCCAGCAGCGTAACCCCGGGACAAAACACCGGGGAGCTGTTTTTT	CASSVTPGQNTGELFF